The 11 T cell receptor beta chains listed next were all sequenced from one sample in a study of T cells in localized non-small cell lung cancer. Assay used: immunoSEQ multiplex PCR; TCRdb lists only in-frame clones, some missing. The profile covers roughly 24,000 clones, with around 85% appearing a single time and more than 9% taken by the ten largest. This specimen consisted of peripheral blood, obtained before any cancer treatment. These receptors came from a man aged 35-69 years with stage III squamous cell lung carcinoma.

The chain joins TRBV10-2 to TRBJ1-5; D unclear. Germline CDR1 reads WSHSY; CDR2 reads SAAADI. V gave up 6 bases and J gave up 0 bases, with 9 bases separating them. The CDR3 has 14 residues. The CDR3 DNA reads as TGCGCCAGCAGCGCAAGCGATAGCAATCAGCCCCAGCATTTT. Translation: CASSASDSNQPQHF.

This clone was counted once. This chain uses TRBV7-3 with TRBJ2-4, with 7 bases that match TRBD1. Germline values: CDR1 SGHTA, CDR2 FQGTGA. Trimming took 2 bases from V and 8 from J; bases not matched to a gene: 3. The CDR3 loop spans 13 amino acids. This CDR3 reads CASSLGDRDIQYF. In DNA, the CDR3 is TGTGCCAGCAGCTTAGGTGACAGGGACATTCAGTACTTC.

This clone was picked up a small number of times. The CDR3 bases are TGTGCCAGCAGTTTGGGACGGTGGTTCTCACCCCTCCACTTT. Its translation: CASSLGRWFSPLHF. The chain is built from TRBV6-5 and TRBJ1-6; D perhaps matches TRBD1 (5 bases). V was trimmed by 4 bases and J by 10 bases, leaving 14 bases between them. From germline, CDR1 is MNHEY and CDR2 SVGAGI. CDR3 length equals 14 residues.

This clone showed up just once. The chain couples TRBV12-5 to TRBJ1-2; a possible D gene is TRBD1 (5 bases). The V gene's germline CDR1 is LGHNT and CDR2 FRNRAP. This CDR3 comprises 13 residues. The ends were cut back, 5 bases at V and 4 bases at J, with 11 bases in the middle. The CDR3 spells CASGPGGLYGYTF. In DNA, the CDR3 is TGTGCTAGTGGTCCCGGGGGACTCTATGGCTACACCTTC.

The CDR3 loop is CASSPRVAPVAGELFF. Here the CDR3 DNA reads TGTGCCAGCTCACCAAGGGTAGCGCCCGTAGCCGGGGAGCTGTTTTTT. The chain is built from TRBV18 and TRBJ2-2, with D possibly being TRBD2 (5 bases). The CDR3 contains 16 residues. The germline CDR1 and CDR2 sequences are KGHSH and LQKENI. V dropped 2 bases and J dropped 6 bases, with 16 bases sitting between them.

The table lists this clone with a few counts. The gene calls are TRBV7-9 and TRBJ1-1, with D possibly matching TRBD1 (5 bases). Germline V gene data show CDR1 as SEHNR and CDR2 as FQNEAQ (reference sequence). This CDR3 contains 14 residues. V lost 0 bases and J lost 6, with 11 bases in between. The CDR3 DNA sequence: TGTGCCAGCAGCTTAGCCAGGCAGGGCCCTGAAGCTTTCTTT. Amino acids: CASSLARQGPEAFF.

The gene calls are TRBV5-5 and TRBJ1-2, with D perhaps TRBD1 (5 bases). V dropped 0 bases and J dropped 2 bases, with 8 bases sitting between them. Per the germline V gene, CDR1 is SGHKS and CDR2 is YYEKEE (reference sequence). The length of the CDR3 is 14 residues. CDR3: CASSLGRGNYGYTF. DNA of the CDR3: TGTGCCAGCAGCTTGGGACGGGGCAACTATGGCTACACCTTC.

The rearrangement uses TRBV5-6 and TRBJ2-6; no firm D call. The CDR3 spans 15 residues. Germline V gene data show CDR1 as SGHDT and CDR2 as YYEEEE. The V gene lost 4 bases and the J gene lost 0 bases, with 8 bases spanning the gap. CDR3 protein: CASSPRSSGANVLTF. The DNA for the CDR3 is TGTGCCAGCAGCCCACGTAGCTCTGGGGCCAACGTCCTGACTTTC.

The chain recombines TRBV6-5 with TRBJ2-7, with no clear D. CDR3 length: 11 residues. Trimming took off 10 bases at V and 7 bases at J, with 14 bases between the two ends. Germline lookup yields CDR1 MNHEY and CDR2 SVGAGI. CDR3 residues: CATHSGREQYV. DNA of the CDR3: TGTGCCACCCACTCGGGCAGAGAGCAGTACGTC.

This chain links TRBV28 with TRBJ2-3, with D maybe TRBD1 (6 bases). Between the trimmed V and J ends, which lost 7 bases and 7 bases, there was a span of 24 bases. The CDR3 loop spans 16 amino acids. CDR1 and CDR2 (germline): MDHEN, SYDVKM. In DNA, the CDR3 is TGTGCCAGCAACACGGACAGTTTTTTTGGTCGGAATACGCAGTATTTT. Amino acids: CASNTDSFFGRNTQYF.

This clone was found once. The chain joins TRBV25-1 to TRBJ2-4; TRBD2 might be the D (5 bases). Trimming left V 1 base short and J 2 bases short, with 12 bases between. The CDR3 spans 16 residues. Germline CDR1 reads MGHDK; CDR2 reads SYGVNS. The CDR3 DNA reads TGTGCCAGCAGTGAATTTGTAGAGGGAACCAAAAACATTCAGTACTTC. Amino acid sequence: CASSEFVEGTKNIQYF.